Each of the 3 T cell receptor beta chains below was sequenced from the same sample in a study of beta chain features in type 1 diabetes. Reverse transcribing all isolated RNA meant expressed TCRB transcripts were sequenced. Assay: immunoSEQ multiplex PCR; the TCRdb copy retains only in-frame clones and omits some. The repertoire includes 130,000 to 150,000 clones, about 13% of them detected once, and 1.3% sits in the top ten. Study findings and constraints: Shorter TCRB CDR3s, moderately but significantly so, were found in Type 1 diabetes patients in all four CD4+ subsets.

These receptors' targets are unknown. The sequencing sample was made of central memory CD4+ T cells from blood. These receptors all come from a man aged 18 to 29 with type 1 diabetes.

This clone was picked up a small number of times. The genes are TRBV9 and TRBJ1-1; D call uncertain. Between the trimmed V and J ends, which lost 0 bases and 3 bases, there was a span of 9 bases. The germline CDR1 and CDR2 sequences are SGDLS and YYNGEE. CDR3 length: 14 amino acids. The CDR3 region has the DNA TGTGCCAGCAGCGTAGTTGTGGGAGACACTGAAGCTTTCTTT. This translates into CASSVVVGDTEAFF.

This clone was detected a few times. This chain connects TRBV5-1 to TRBJ2-1; D call uncertain. The CDR3 extends over 15 amino acids. V lost 0 bases to trimming and J lost 5 bases, with 12 bases between them. The germline V gene has CDR1 SGHRS and CDR2 YFSETQ. CDR3 residues: CASSLVGPTNNEQFF. CDR3 sequence (DNA): TGCGCCAGCAGCTTGGTTGGCCCTACCAACAATGAGCAGTTCTTC. Variable domain in full (rest from reference TRBV5-1 and TRBJ2-1): KAGVTQTPRYLIKTRGQQVTLSCSPISGHRSVSWYQQTPGQGLQFLFEYFSETQRNKGNFPGRFSGRQFSNSRSEMNVSTLELGDSALYLCASSLVGPTNNEQFFGPGTRLTVL.

This clone was found a few times. The chain carries TRBV10-3 and TRBJ1-1, with 10 bases lining up with TRBD1. CDR1 is ENHRY and CDR2 is SYGVKD in the germline V gene. This CDR3 is 13 amino acids long. Trimming removed 5 bases from V and 4 bases from J; junction bases left unmatched: 1. The CDR3 bases are TGTGCCATCAGTCGGACAGGGGGCACTGAAGCTTTCTTT. Translated, it gives CAISRTGGTEAFF.